One and the same sample provided the 14 T cell receptor beta chains below, sequenced in a study of T cell responses to AZD1222 COVID-19 vaccine. Some clones are missing from TCRdb's copy, which holds only in-frame ones; the method was immunoSEQ multiplex PCR. The sample contains about 93,000 clones, 80% to 90% of which appear only once. The material sequenced was peripheral blood, taken on day 0 of AZD1222 vaccination. These receptors all come from an adult in good health.

CDR3 protein: CASSPQRQGKVGMNTEAFF. The CDR3 coding sequence is TGTGCCAGCTCACCCCAAAGACAGGGTAAGGTTGGGATGAACACTGAAGCTTTCTTT. The chain combines TRBV18 with TRBJ1-1; 7 nucleotides align to TRBD1. Germline values: CDR1 KGHSH, CDR2 LQKENI. V dropped 3 bases and J dropped 0; count of bases not matched to a gene: 16. The CDR3 has 19 amino acids.

The J gene is TRBJ2-7, the V gene TRBV27, with a tentative D call TRBD1 (5 bases). This CDR3 is built from 15 residues. The ends were cut back, 2 bases at V and 1 base at J, with 12 bases in the middle. Germline V gene sequence: CDR1 MNHEY, CDR2 SMNVEV (reference sequence). Here the CDR3 DNA reads TGTGCCAGCAGTTTAGTCTCAGGGCTGTCCTACGAGCAGTACTTC. Its translation: CASSLVSGLSYEQYF.

The rearrangement uses TRBV7-8 and TRBJ1-5; D may be TRBD1 (6 bases). The CDR3 runs to 14 residues. CDR1 is SGHVS, CDR2 FQNEAQ, per germline. V was cut by 3 bases and J by 4 bases, with 10 bases left in between. The CDR3 coding sequence is TGTGCCAGCAGCTTGGGGGACACAAATCAGCCCCAGCATTTT. Its translation: CASSLGDTNQPQHF. Together with reference TRBV7-8 and TRBJ1-5, the CDR3 gives the full variable domain: GAGVSQSPRYKVAKRGQDVALRCDPISGHVSLFWYQQALGQGPEFLTYFQNEAQLDKSGLPSDRFFAERPEGSVSTLKIQRTQQEDSAVYLCASSLGDTNQPQHFGDGTRLSIL.

The genes are TRBV28 and TRBJ1-2; TRBD1 agrees at 8 bases. The CDR3 loop spans 14 amino acids. Trimming removed 5 bases from V and 1 base from J; junction bases left unmatched: 3. Germline CDR1 reads MDHEN; CDR2 reads SYDVKM. CDR3 bases: TGTGCCAGCAGTCTACAGGGGGGTAACTATGGCTACACCTTC. Translated, it gives CASSLQGGNYGYTF.

V usage is TRBV3-1 (or the pseudogene TRBV3-2) and J usage is TRBJ2-5; 10 nucleotides agree with TRBD1. With V trimmed by 3 bases and J by 1 base, 2 bases remained unmatched. Germline V CDR1 and CDR2: LGHDT, YNNKEL (reference sequence). The CDR3 covers 15 residues. The CDR3 DNA is TGTGCCAGCAGCCATTGGGACAGGGGCCAAGAGACCCAGTACTTC. Amino acid sequence: CASSHWDRGQETQYF.

This chain uses TRBV5-1 with TRBJ1-4; D is unresolved. Germline V CDR1 and CDR2: SGHRS, YFSETQ. The V gene lost 7 bases and the J gene lost 4 bases, with 11 bases spanning the gap. This CDR3 contains 13 residues. The CDR3 region has the DNA TGCGCCAGCCACCCGGACGGTAATGAAAAACTGTTTTTT. Protein sequence: CASHPDGNEKLFF. The full variable domain, with the rest looked up from reference TRBV5-1 and TRBJ1-4, is KAGVTQTPRYLIKTRGQQVTLSCSPISGHRSVSWYQQTPGQGLQFLFEYFSETQRNKGNFPGRFSGRQFSNSRSEMNVSTLELGDSALYLCASHPDGNEKLFFGSGTQLSVL.

This chain uses TRBV10-3 with TRBJ2-5; D uncertain. CDR3 size: 14 residues. CDR1 ENHRY and CDR2 SYGVKD come from the germline V gene. V was trimmed by 4 bases and J by 2 bases, leaving 11 bases between them. CDR3 sequence reads: CAISGPRQQETQYF. The CDR3 coding sequence is TGTGCCATCAGTGGACCTCGGCAGCAAGAGACCCAGTACTTC.

CDR3 in amino acids: CASSLARKPLYF. In DNA, the CDR3 is TGTGCCAGCAGCTTAGCCCGTAAGCCGCTGTACTTC. V and J are TRBV11-3 and TRBJ2-7; the D is unclear. Trimming took off 1 base at V and 12 bases at J, with 13 bases between the two ends. Germline CDR1 SGHNT, CDR2 YENEEA. The CDR3 loop spans 12 amino acids.

The rearrangement uses TRBV3-1 (or the pseudogene TRBV3-2) and TRBJ1-4; 7 positions match TRBD1. Germline V gene data show CDR1 as LGHDT and CDR2 as YNNKEL (reference sequence). V lost 5 bases and J lost 5; bases outside the gene matches: 2. The CDR3 is 13 residues long. DNA of the CDR3: TGTGCCAGCAGCTTACAGGGGAATGAAAAACTGTTTTTT. Translating it yields CASSLQGNEKLFF.

V is TRBV29-1 and J is TRBJ2-1; 12 bases are a match to TRBD2. V dropped 4 bases and J dropped 6; count of bases not matched to a gene: 7. The CDR3 length is 15 residues. Germline CDR1 reads SQVTM; CDR2 reads ANQGSEA. CDR3 region: CSVAKLAGGINEQFF. The DNA of the CDR3 is TGCAGCGTTGCTAAACTAGCGGGAGGTATCAATGAGCAGTTCTTC.

This clone was detected only once. This chain connects TRBV5-4 to TRBJ2-1; the D is unclear. This CDR3 region has 15 residues. V was pared by 2 bases and J by 8 bases, with 17 bases between. The V gene's germline CDR1 is SGHNT and CDR2 YYREEE (reference sequence). This CDR3 reads CASSFSTGTVDEQFF. The CDR3 DNA reads as TGTGCCAGCAGCTTCTCTACGGGTACTGTCGATGAGCAGTTCTTC.

This clone was observed once. The chain links TRBV27 to TRBJ1-2; 7 bases match TRBD1. Looked up from germline, CDR1 is MNHEY and CDR2 is SMNVEV (reference sequence). The CDR3 extends over 14 amino acids. V was pared by 6 bases and J by 4 bases, with 8 bases of the junction left unmatched. CDR3: CASRRQGLAYGYTF. CDR3 DNA sequence: TGTGCCAGCAGAAGACAGGGTCTAGCCTATGGCTACACCTTC.

J is TRBJ2-2 and V is TRBV24-1; D perhaps matches TRBD1 (6 bases). Germline V gene data show CDR1 as KGHDR and CDR2 as SFDVKD. The CDR3 has 15 residues. V lost 8 bases, J lost 1 base, and 13 bases lay in between. CDR3: CATNATGENTGELFF. Here the CDR3 DNA reads TGTGCCACCAATGCGACAGGTGAGAACACCGGGGAGCTGTTTTTT.

There are a few counts of this clone. V and J are TRBV6-5 and TRBJ2-7; 7 bases match TRBD2. The germline V gene encodes CDR1 MNHEY and CDR2 SVGAGI. Trimming took 10 bases from V and 2 from J; bases not matched to a gene: 5. The CDR3 has 12 amino acids. CDR3 coding DNA: TGTGCCACGTCCGGGGGGACCTACGAGCAGTACTTC. This translates into CATSGGTYEQYF.